Listed here are 18 T cell receptor beta chains from one sample, sequenced in a study of shared clonotypes between healthy human individuals. TCRdb's table, derived via immunoSEQ multiplex PCR, lists solely in-frame clones and lacks some. The sample carries around 1.1 million clones, roughly 80% recorded once. The sequencing sample was made of memory CD4+ T cells from PBMCs. Subset given: CD45RA-negative fraction. Receptors originate from a man aged 18 to 29 in good health. Some clones in this sample may be carry-over from other donors' samples.

The rearrangement uses TRBV6-1 and TRBJ2-5, with D unclear. The V and J ends lost 4 bases and 5 bases respectively, with 11 bases between them. The CDR3 spans 13 residues. CDR1 is MNHNS and CDR2 is SASEGT in the germline V gene. CDR3 amino acids: CASSVRTRETQYF. CDR3 DNA sequence: TGTGCCAGCAGTGTTAGAACGAGGGAGACCCAGTACTTC.

This clone was seen a single time. The chain employs TRBV9 and TRBJ1-6; D possibly corresponds to TRBD1 (5 bases). Germline CDR1 reads SGDLS; CDR2 reads YYNGEE. V was shortened by 3 bases and J by 5 bases, with 12 bases between the two germline ends. The CDR3 is 15 residues long. CDR3 bases: TGTGCCAGCAGCGCCGGGACGGCCGATAATTCACCCCTCCACTTT. As protein: CASSAGTADNSPLHF. Full variable domain (missing parts from reference TRBV9 and TRBJ1-6): DSGVTQTPKHLITATGQRVTLRCSPRSGDLSVYWYQQSLDQGLQFLIQYYNGEERAKGNILERFSAQQFPDLHSELNLSSLELGDSALYFCASSAGTADNSPLHFGNGTRLTVT.

The V gene is TRBV5-4, the J gene TRBJ2-7; tentatively, D is TRBD2 (6 bases). The V gene lost 4 bases and the J gene lost 1 base, with 18 bases spanning the gap. Germline V gene lookup returns CDR1 SGHNT and CDR2 YYREEE (reference sequence). CDR3 length: 16 amino acids. In DNA, the CDR3 is TGTGCCAGCAGCCAAGTTTCGGGGACTCGGTCCTACGAGCAGTACTTC. Translating it yields CASSQVSGTRSYEQYF.

The gene calls are TRBV28 and TRBJ1-5; 8 nucleotides match TRBD1. The CDR3 contains 17 residues. Germline assignment: CDR1 MDHEN and CDR2 SYDVKM. Germline trimming cut 6 bases from V and 2 bases from J; bases unmatched to any gene: 12. The CDR3 coding sequence is TGTGCCAGCAGGCCAGGGGGCTGGGGTCGTGGCAATCAGCCCCAGCATTTT. Translated, it gives CASRPGGWGRGNQPQHF.

The V and J genes are TRBV2 and TRBJ2-7; D is perhaps TRBD2 (5 bases). CDR1 SNHLY and CDR2 FYNNEI come from the germline V gene. The length of the CDR3 is 12 residues. V lost 9 bases to trimming and J lost 6 bases, with 15 bases between them. In DNA, the CDR3 is TGTGCCAGTAAAGACGGACTGACCGAGCAGTACTTC. This gives the protein CASKDGLTEQYF.

This clone has only a few counts. This sample includes further DNA sequences coding for the same CDR3. The chain links TRBV5-4 to TRBJ2-5; D might be TRBD1 (5 bases). Germline CDR1 is SGHNT and CDR2 is YYREEE (reference sequence). The CDR3 totals 15 residues. Trimming removed 0 bases at V and 5 bases at J, with 14 bases between. The CDR3 nucleotides read TGTGCCAGCAGCTTGGGTGGCCCCAGGGTGGAGACCCAGTACTTC. Encoded protein: CASSLGGPRVETQYF.

This clone was counted between two and nine times. The V call is TRBV6-1, the J call TRBJ1-5, with 9 nucleotides matching TRBD1. V lost 2 bases, J lost 9 bases, and 8 bases stayed unmatched. This CDR3 has 15 residues. The germline CDR1 and CDR2 sequences are MNHNS and SASEGT. The CDR3 here is CASSERTGEWWPQHF. In DNA, the CDR3 is TGTGCCAGCAGTGAAAGGACAGGGGAGTGGTGGCCCCAGCATTTT.

The chain couples TRBV28 to TRBJ1-5, with 8 bases fitting TRBD1. The germline CDR1 and CDR2 sequences are MDHEN and SYDVKM. The junction had 16 bases not matched to a gene; V was cut back by 1 base and J by 2 bases. The length of the CDR3 is 20 residues. The CDR3 DNA reads TGTGCCAGCAGTTTATATCGTCCTATACAGGGGGTGAGCGGCAATCAGCCCCAGCATTTT. Translated: CASSLYRPIQGVSGNQPQHF.

The chain combines TRBV25-1 with TRBJ2-5; tentatively, D is TRBD1 or TRBD2 (5 bases each). CDR3 length: 16 residues. CDR1 is MGHDK and CDR2 is SYGVNS in the germline V gene. V lost 1 base to trimming and J lost 2 bases, with 14 bases between them. The CDR3 bases are TGTGCCAGCAGTGAATTGGGGACGGCCCTTCAAGAGACCCAGTACTTC. Translated: CASSELGTALQETQYF.

The chain employs TRBV5-1 and TRBJ1-1; D remains ambiguous. V dropped 2 bases and J dropped 3 bases, with 8 bases sitting between them. Germline V gene data show CDR1 as SGHRS and CDR2 as YFSETQ. The CDR3 has 13 amino acids. Here the CDR3 reads CASSLDLYTEAFF. The CDR3 bases are TGCGCCAGCAGCTTAGACCTCTACACTGAAGCTTTCTTT.

Written as DNA, the CDR3 is TGTGCCAGCAGCTTGCCCGTCACAGATACGCAGTATTTT. Residues: CASSLPVTDTQYF. The chain recombines TRBV5-4 with TRBJ2-3; no reliable D call. CDR1 and CDR2 from the germline V gene are SGHNT and YYREEE (reference sequence). Trimming pared 1 base from V and 2 bases from J, leaving 5 bases between. The CDR3 covers 13 residues.

The chain couples TRBV9 to TRBJ1-5, with 7 bases that match TRBD1. This CDR3 is built from 15 residues. The trim removed 3 bases at V and 3 bases at J, leaving 6 bases unmatched. The germline CDR1 and CDR2 sequences are SGDLS and YYNGEE. The DNA for the CDR3 is TGTGCCAGCAGCGGTGGACAGGCCTCCAATCAGCCCCAGCATTTT. It yields the protein CASSGGQASNQPQHF.

This clone was recorded a few times. The V gene is TRBV9, the J gene TRBJ2-1; 8 nucleotides align to TRBD2. Germline CDR1 is SGDLS and CDR2 is YYNGEE. V trimming: 4 bases; J trimming: 6 bases; junction bases outside the gene matches: 12. There are 16 residues in the CDR3. CDR3 DNA: TGTGCCAGCAGCCCCCTGGGAAGCGGGAGAGGCAATGAGCAGTTCTTC. Encoded protein: CASSPLGSGRGNEQFF.

V usage is TRBV28 and J usage is TRBJ2-1, with 9 bases identical to TRBD1. Germline V CDR1 and CDR2: MDHEN, SYDVKM. The CDR3 is 16 residues long. Trimming at V came to 6 bases and at J to 7 bases, leaving 13 bases not matched to a gene. CDR3 loop: CASRVGQGSIGNEQFF. CDR3 in DNA: TGTGCCAGCAGGGTCGGACAGGGGTCTATAGGGAATGAGCAGTTCTTC.

The chain recombines TRBV5-6 with TRBJ1-1; 8 bases are a match to TRBD1. The germline V gene has CDR1 SGHDT and CDR2 YYEEEE. Germline trimming cut 3 bases from V and 4 bases from J; bases unmatched to any gene: 14. CDR3 size: 17 residues. The CDR3 sequence is CASSWKQTGVMTTEAFF. The CDR3 DNA sequence: TGTGCCAGCAGCTGGAAACAGACAGGGGTCATGACCACTGAAGCTTTCTTT.

This clone was found a few times. This chain uses TRBV5-1 with TRBJ2-7; D not certain. V dropped 5 bases and J dropped 5 bases, with 11 bases sitting between them. In germline, CDR1 is SGHRS, CDR2 YFSETQ. The CDR3 loop spans 12 amino acids. CDR3 protein: CASSNEINEQYF. The CDR3 DNA reads as TGCGCCAGCAGTAATGAGATCAACGAGCAGTACTTC.

The CDR3 DNA is TGCGCCAGCAGCCAGGGGGCTGGGTGGGGCCGACCTAACACCGGGGAGCTGTTTTTT. It codes for CASSQGAGWGRPNTGELFF. J is TRBJ2-2 and V is TRBV4-3; maybe TRBD1 (6 bases). The ends were cut back, 3 bases at V and 2 bases at J, with 22 bases in the middle. The CDR3 runs to 19 residues. The germline gives CDR1 LGHNA, CDR2 YSLEER.

The table lists this clone with a count of one. The CDR3 bases are TGCGCCAGCAGCTTGGGGTTTGCAGATACGCAGTATTTT. Translating it yields CASSLGFADTQYF. The chain combines TRBV5-1 with TRBJ2-3, with D unclear. The CDR3 spans 13 residues. Looked up from germline, CDR1 is SGHRS and CDR2 is YFSETQ. V was clipped by 0 bases and J by 4 bases, with 6 bases between them. The complete variable domain, with remaining parts taken from reference TRBV5-1 and TRBJ2-3, reads KAGVTQTPRYLIKTRGQQVTLSCSPISGHRSVSWYQQTPGQGLQFLFEYFSETQRNKGNFPGRFSGRQFSNSRSEMNVSTLELGDSALYLCASSLGFADTQYFGPGTRLTVL.